The entry below describes one T cell receptor (beta chain). Its antigen is unknown. Germline V gives CDR1 SGDLS, CDR2 YYNGEE. V was shortened by 0 bases and J by 2 bases, with 17 bases between the two germline ends. The CDR3 loop spans 17 amino acids. This specimen belongs to a study of immune evolution from preneoplasia to lung adenocarcinoma. Study-wide results and limits: Highest clonality occurred in KRAS-mutant, not EGFR-mutant or double wild-type, nodules.

TCRdb's copy holds only in-frame clones and misses some; the assay was immunoSEQ multiplex PCR. Counted here are tens of thousands of clones, 74% occurring once; the ten biggest clones make up roughly 6.1%. The chain links TRBV9 to TRBJ1-2; the D gene is possibly TRBD1 (6 bases). The sample was FFPE invasive lung adenocarcinoma tissue. This receptor was identified in a person between 60 and 70 years old with lung adenocarcinoma. The CDR3 sequence: CASSVERTGQGNYGYTF. The CDR3 DNA reads TGTGCCAGCAGCGTAGAGAGGACGGGGCAGGGGAACTATGGCTACACCTTC.